This T cell receptor beta chain was recorded in a study of identical twins. Unique molecular identifiers were present on the cDNA, and a universal primer site came from template switching. Using its own MiXCR run on the 5' RACE reads, TCRdb lists one record per CDR3 protein. The table records hundreds of thousands of distinct CDR3 sequences, roughly 7.5% of them present only once. The table lists this clonotype with many counts. Antigen specificity is unknown. Study-wide findings and caveats: Within twin pairs, the out-of-frame alpha sequences they shared showed excess low generation probability. Zero-insertion findings could be partly confounded by invariant cells (MAIT and iNKT cells).

Trimming took off 7 bases at V and 3 bases at J, with 10 bases between the two ends. CDR3 size: 13 residues. Per the germline V gene, CDR1 is SNHLY and CDR2 is FYNNEI. These data are also associated with another study on yellow fever vaccine responses in identical twins.

The receptor's source is a woman younger than 35 in good health. The chain employs TRBV2 and TRBJ2-1, with D maybe TRBD2 (5 bases). Sample: CD8+ T cells sorted from blood. CDR3 DNA: TGTGCCAGCAAAGCGGACCACTACAATGAGCAGTTCTTC. Encoded protein: CASKADHYNEQFF.